These 5 T cell receptor beta chains were all obtained from the same sample, sequenced in a study of a mutant IDH1 vaccine in newly diagnosed glioma. Clones were sequenced by immunoSEQ multiplex PCR, and TCRdb holds only the in-frame ones, with some missing. The data hold approximately 60,000 clones, with roughly four fifths observed a single time. Noted time point: week 47, end of study. The vaccine gave 300 ug of a 20-mer mutant IDH1 peptide subcutaneously per dose. These receptors have no identified antigens. This specimen consisted of PBMCs, obtained from a glioma patient whose treatment included an IDH1 peptide vaccine. These receptors originate from a woman between 45 and 60 years old with glioma.

The rearrangement links TRBV19 to TRBJ2-7; 10 nucleotides agree with TRBD1. Germline loops: CDR1 LNHDA, CDR2 SQIVND (reference sequence). The V gene end was trimmed by 1 base and the J gene end by 6 bases; junction bases not matched to a gene: 9. The CDR3 loop spans 16 amino acids. The CDR3 is CASSIVGLTGGPEQYF. The CDR3, as DNA: TGTGCCAGTAGTATAGTCGGCTTGACAGGGGGCCCCGAGCAGTACTTC.

The chain couples TRBV28 to TRBJ2-4; tentatively, D is TRBD1 (6 bases). The CDR3 is 18 amino acids. V was trimmed by 4 bases and J by 0 bases, leaving 19 bases between them. Germline V gene lookup returns CDR1 MDHEN and CDR2 SYDVKM. The CDR3 here is CASSSTGTKILAKNIQYF. CDR3 nucleotides: TGTGCCAGCAGTTCTACCGGGACAAAGATCTTAGCCAAAAACATTCAGTACTTC.

CDR3 bases: TGTGCCAGCAGCTTTTTCGAGACTGGAAACACCATATATTTT. This codes for CASSFFETGNTIYF. The chain is built from TRBV13 and TRBJ1-3; D is undetermined. The V and J ends lost 3 bases and 2 bases respectively, with 8 bases between them. The CDR3 has 14 amino acids. Germline values: CDR1 PRHDT, CDR2 FYEKMQ (reference sequence).

The chain couples TRBV25-1 to TRBJ1-2; 7 bases line up with TRBD1. V gave up 5 bases and J gave up 0 bases; unmatched junction bases: 12. Germline V gives CDR1 MGHDK, CDR2 SYGVNS. The CDR3 runs 17 residues. Here the CDR3 reads CASSLRGGQTSNYGYTF. The CDR3 DNA reads as TGTGCCAGCAGTCTAAGGGGGGGACAGACTTCTAACTATGGCTACACCTTC.

This clone was detected only a few times. The chain uses TRBV7-2 and TRBJ1-2, with D unresolved. The CDR3 runs to 11 residues. V was pared by 4 bases and J by 8 bases, with 8 bases between. Germline lookup yields CDR1 SGHTA and CDR2 FQGNSA. The chain's CDR3 is CASSYRTGYTF. For the CDR3, the DNA is TGTGCCAGCAGCTATCGGACCGGCTACACCTTC.